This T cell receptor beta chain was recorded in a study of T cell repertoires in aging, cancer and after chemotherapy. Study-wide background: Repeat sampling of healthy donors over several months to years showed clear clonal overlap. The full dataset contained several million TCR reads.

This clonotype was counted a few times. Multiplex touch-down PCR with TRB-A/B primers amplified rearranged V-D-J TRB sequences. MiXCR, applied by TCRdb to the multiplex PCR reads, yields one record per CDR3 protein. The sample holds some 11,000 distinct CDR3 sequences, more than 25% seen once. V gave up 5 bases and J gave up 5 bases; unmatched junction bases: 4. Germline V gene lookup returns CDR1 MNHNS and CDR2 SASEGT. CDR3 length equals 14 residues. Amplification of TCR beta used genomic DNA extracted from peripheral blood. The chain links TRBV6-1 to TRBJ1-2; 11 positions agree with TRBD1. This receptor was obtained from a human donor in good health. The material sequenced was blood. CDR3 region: CASSRDRGTYGYTF. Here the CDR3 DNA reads TGTGCCAGCAGTCGGGACAGGGGGACGTATGGCTACACCTTC.